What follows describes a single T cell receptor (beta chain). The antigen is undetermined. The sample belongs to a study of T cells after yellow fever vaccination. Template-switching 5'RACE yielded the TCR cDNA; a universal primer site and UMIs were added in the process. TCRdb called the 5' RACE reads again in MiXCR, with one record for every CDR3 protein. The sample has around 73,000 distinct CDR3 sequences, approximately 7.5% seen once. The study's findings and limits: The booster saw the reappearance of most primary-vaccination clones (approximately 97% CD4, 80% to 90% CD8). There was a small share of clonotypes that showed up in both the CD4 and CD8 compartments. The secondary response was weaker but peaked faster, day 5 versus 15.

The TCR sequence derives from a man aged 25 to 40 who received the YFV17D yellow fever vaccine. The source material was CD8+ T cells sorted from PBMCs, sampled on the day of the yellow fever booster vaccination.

CDR3 DNA: TGTGCCAGCAGTTTCTCGAGCCAAGCGCCCTCCTACAATGAGCAGTTCTTC. This sequence encodes CASSFSSQAPSYNEQFF. This chain uses TRBV28 with TRBJ2-1; unclear D gene. The V gene's germline CDR1 is MDHEN and CDR2 SYDVKM. This CDR3 has 17 residues. V lost 3 bases to trimming and J lost 0 bases, with 15 bases between them.